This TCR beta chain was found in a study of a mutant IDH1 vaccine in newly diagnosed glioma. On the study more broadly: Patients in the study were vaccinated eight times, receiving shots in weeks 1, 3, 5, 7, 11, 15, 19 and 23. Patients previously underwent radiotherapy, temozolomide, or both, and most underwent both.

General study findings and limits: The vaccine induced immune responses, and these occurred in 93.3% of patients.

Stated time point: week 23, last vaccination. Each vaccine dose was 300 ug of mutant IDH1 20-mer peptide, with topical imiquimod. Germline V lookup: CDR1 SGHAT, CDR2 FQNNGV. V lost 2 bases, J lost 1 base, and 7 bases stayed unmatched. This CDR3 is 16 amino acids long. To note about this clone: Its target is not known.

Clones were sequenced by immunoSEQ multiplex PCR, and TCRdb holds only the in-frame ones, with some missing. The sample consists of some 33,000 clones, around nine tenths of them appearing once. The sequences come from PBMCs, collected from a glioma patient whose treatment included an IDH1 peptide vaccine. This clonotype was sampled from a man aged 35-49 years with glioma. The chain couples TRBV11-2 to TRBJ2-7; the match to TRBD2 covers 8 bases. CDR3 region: CASSLPSGTRSYEQYF. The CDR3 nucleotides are TGTGCCAGCAGCTTACCTTCCGGGACTAGATCCTACGAGCAGTACTTC.